This TCR beta chain was retrieved from a study of T cell responses to AZD1222 COVID-19 vaccine. J lost 0 bases, V lost 2 bases, and 16 bases had no gene match. Germline V gene sequence: CDR1 KGHSH, CDR2 LQKENI. This CDR3 has 20 residues. TCRdb's copy holds only in-frame clones and misses some; the assay was immunoSEQ multiplex PCR. The sample has under 150,000 clones, about 90% seen once. This chain joins TRBV18 and TRBJ2-3; 8 bases match TRBD2. The sample was peripheral blood, taken 28 days after the second AZD1222 dose. The receptor was isolated from an adult who received the AZD1222 COVID-19 vaccine. Here the CDR3 reads CASSPTLGGGSLTSTDTQYF. In DNA, the CDR3 is TGTGCCAGCTCACCAACTCTCGGCGGGGGGTCGCTAACTAGCACAGATACGCAGTATTTT.